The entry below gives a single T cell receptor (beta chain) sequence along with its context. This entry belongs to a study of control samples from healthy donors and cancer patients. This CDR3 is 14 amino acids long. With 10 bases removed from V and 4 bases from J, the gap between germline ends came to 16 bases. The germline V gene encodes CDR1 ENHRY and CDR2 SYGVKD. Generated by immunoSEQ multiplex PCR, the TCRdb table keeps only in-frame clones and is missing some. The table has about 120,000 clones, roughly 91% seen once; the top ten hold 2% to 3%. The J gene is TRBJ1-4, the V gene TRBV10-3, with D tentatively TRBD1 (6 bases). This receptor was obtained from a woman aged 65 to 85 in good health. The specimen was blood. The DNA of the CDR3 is TGTGCCACTAACCCCGGAGGGGGTAATGAAAAACTGTTTTTT. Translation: CATNPGGGNEKLFF.